The text below deals with one TCR beta chain. Authors' methods: For nucleated cells, counts were estimated from reference gene primer amplification. Sequencing was performed with immunoSEQ multiplex PCR; in TCRdb, only in-frame clones are kept and a portion is missing. V, J and clone size are those of that table, while D and trimming were read from the DNA. The table shows hundreds of thousands of clones, with about 88% occurring only once. The data stem from a study of blood T cell repertoires in COVID-19. Study-wide background: Acute and convalescent COVID-19 samples came from the United States, Italy and Spain. The analysed material was cDNA or gDNA that came from T cells, B-cell-depleted T cells, or PBMCs.

The germline CDR1 and CDR2 sequences are MNHEY and SVGAGI. Trimming cost V 5 bases and J 7 bases, with 18 bases left between them. The CDR3 covers 15 residues. This clonotype was obtained from a middle-aged man with acute or convalescent COVID-19. Sequencing was done on a sample of peripheral blood. The chain uses TRBV6-5 and TRBJ2-1; D might be TRBD2 (6 bases). Here the CDR3 DNA reads TGTGCCAGCAGTCCAGGGTTGTGGGGAGGAAATGAGCAGTTCTTC. This translates into CASSPGLWGGNEQFF.